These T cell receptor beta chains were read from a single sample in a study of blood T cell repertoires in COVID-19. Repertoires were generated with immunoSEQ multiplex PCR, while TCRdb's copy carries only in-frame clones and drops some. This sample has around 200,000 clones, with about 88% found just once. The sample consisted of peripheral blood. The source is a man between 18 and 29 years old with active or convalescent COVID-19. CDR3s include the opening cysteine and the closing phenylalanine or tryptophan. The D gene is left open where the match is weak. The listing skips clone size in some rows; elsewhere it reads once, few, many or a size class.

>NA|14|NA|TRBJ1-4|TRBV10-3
TGTGCCACAAGAATTCAGGGGAGTTATGAAAAACTGTTTTTT
CATRIQGSYEKLFF
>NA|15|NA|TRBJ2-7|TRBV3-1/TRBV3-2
TGTGCCAGCAGCCAAGATAGATTATACGGCTACGAGCAGTACTTC
CASSQDRLYGYEQYF
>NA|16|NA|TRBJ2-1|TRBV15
TGTGCCACCAGCAGAGTGCGGGCCCCTCGGTACAATGAGCAGTTCTTC
CATSRVRAPRYNEQFF
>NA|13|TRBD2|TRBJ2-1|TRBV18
TGTGCCAGCTCACCTAGCGGGGATGATGAGCAGTTCTTC
CASSPSGDDEQFF
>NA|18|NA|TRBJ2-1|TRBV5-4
TGTGCCAGCAGCTTGGGGGGTAGTAGGGCGGGCTCCTACAATGAGCAGTTCTTC
CASSLGGSRAGSYNEQFF
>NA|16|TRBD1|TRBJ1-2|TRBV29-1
TGCAGCGTCCAGAAGGTGATGGGACAGGGTCCCTATGGCTACACCTTC
CSVQKVMGQGPYGYTF
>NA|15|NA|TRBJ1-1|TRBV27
TGTGCCAGCAGTTTACAAGGACACCTGAACACTGAAGCTTTCTTT
CASSLQGHLNTEAFF
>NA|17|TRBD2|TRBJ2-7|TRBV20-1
TGCAGTGCTAGTCAACTCGGACTAGCGGGGGGTGGGGTCGAGCAGTACTTC
CSASQLGLAGGGVEQYF
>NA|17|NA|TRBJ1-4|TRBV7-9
TGTGCCAGCAGCTTACCTCGGGTCGGAAGCGATAATGAAAAACTGTTTTTT
CASSLPRVGSDNEKLFF
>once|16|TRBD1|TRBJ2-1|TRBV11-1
TGTGCCAGCAGCCCAAAGTACAGGGGGCCTTACAATGAGCAGTTCTTC
CASSPKYRGPYNEQFF
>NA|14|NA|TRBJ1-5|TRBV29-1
TGCAGCGTTGGCTTGGCTGGAGGCAATCAGCCCCAGCATTTT
CSVGLAGGNQPQHF
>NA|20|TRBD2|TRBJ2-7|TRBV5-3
TGTGCCAGAAGCTTGGGGAACCCGGGACTAGGGGGTGGGGTCGGCTACGAGCAGTACTTC
CARSLGNPGLGGGVGYEQYF
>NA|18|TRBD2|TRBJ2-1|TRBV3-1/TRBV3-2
TGTGCCAGCAGCCAAGAAATTGGTAGCGGGAGGGTACAAAATGAGCAGTTCTTC
CASSQEIGSGRVQNEQFF